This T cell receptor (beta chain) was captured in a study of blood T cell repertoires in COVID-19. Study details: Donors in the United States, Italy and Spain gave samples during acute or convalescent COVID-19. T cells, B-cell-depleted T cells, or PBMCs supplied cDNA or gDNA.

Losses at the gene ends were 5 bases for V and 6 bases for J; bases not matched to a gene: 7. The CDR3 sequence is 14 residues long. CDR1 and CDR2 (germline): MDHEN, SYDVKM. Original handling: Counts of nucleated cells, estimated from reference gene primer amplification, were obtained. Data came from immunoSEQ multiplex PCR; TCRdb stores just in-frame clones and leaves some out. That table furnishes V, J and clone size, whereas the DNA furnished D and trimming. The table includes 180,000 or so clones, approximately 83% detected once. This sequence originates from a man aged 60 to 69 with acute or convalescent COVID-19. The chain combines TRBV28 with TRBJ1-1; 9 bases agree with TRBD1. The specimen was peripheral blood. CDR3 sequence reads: CASSPGDRDSEAFF. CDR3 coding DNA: TGTGCCAGCAGTCCGGGGGACAGGGACTCTGAAGCTTTCTTT.